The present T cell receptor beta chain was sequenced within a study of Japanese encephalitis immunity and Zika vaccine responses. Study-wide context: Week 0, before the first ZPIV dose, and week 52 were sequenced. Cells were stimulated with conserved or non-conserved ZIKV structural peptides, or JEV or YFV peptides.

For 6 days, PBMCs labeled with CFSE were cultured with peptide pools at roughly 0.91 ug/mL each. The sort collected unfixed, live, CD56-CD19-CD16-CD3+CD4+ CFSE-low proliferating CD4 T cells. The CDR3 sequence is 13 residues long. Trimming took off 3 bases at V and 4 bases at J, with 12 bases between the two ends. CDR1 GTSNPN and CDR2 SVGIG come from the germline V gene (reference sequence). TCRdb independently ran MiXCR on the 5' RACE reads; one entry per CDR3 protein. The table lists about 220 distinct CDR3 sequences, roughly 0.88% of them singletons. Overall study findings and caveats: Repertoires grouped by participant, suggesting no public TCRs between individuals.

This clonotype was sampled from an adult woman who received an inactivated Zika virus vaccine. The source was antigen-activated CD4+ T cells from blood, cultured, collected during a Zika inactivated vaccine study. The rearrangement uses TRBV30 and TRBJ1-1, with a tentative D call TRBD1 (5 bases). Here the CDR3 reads CAWSGAWRTEAFF. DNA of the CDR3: TGTGCCTGGAGCGGGGCCTGGCGCACTGAAGCTTTCTTT. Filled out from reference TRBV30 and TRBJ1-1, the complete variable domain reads SQTIHQWPATLVQPVGSPLSLECTVEGTSNPNLYWYRQAAGRGLQLLFYSVGIGQISSEVPQNLSASRPQDRQFILSSKKLLLSDSGFYLCAWSGAWRTEAFFGQGTRLTVV.